Given below is one T cell receptor (beta chain) in context. Profiling relied on immunoSEQ multiplex PCR, and the TCRdb table lists in-frame clones only, not all of them. This sample carries fewer than 45,000 clones, 88% of them seen once, and the ten largest clones take roughly 5.5%. The CDR3 is made up of 15 amino acids. Unmatched junction bases numbered 8, after V lost 4 bases and J lost 2 bases. The germline CDR1 and CDR2 sequences are MNHNY and SVGAGI (reference sequence). The data derive from a study of T cell changes during pregnancy in multiple sclerosis. The chain is built from TRBV6-6 and TRBJ2-7; 7 bases fit TRBD1. The sequence was obtained from a female donor in good health, enrolled as a control in a pregnancy study. Sequencing used CD8+ T cells from peripheral blood mononuclear cells, obtained after pregnancy. The DNA for the CDR3 is TGTGCCAGCAGTTCCTGGACAGGATCTACCTACGAGCAGTACTTC. Its protein is CASSSWTGSTYEQYF.